Each of the 10 T cell receptor beta chains below was sequenced from the same sample in a study of T cells in Graves' hyperthyroidism and ophthalmopathy. Using RNA transcripts as the source, TCR beta CDR3 regions were amplified. A set of HTBI primers served as the primers for a first-round RT-PCR of the TCR CDR3. TCRdb reprocessed the multiplex PCR reads via MiXCR and lists one record per CDR3 protein. Of roughly 550,000 distinct CDR3 sequences detected, about 16% appear once; the ten largest clones hold about 31%. Material for sequencing was blood. The receptors come from a young woman with Graves' ophthalmopathy.

The chain has TRBV13 and TRBJ2-2, with 7 nucleotides matching TRBD1. CDR3 length equals 18 residues. After removal of 8 bases from V and 5 bases from J, the junction contained 20 bases not matched to a gene. Germline CDR1 reads PRHDT; CDR2 reads FYEKMQ (reference sequence). The CDR3: CASSKASRGPAGTGELFF. The CDR3 DNA follows: TGTGCCAGCTCTAAAGCTTCTAGGGGGCCTGCTGGGACCGGGGAGCTGTTTTTT.

This clonotype was counted at least ten times. The rearrangement links TRBV20-1 to TRBJ1-1, with D maybe TRBD1 (5 bases). The germline gives CDR1 DFQATT, CDR2 SNEGSKA (reference sequence). The CDR3 has 15 residues. V gave up 5 bases and J gave up 2 bases, with 18 bases separating them. Written as DNA, the CDR3 is TGCAGTGCTCCCTCGGGATGGGGGGGAAACACTGAAGCTTTCTTT. It specifies CSAPSGWGGNTEAFF.

The V call is TRBV4-2, the J call TRBJ2-7; D remains unclear. Germline assignment: CDR1 LGHNA and CDR2 YNFKEQ. The CDR3 totals 14 residues. Trimming took off 5 bases at V and 2 bases at J, with 13 bases between the two ends. Here the CDR3 reads CASSIWTGTYEQYF. In DNA form, the CDR3 reads TGTGCCAGCAGCATTTGGACGGGTACCTACGAGCAGTACTTC.

The sample holds a few counts of this clonotype. The chain links TRBV5-1 to TRBJ1-3, with 9 bases lining up with TRBD1. The trim removed 5 bases at V and 0 bases at J, leaving 3 bases unmatched. Germline CDR1 and CDR2: SGHRS and YFSETQ. This CDR3 is 15 amino acids long. The CDR3 nucleotides read TGCGCCAGCAGGCGACAGGGGGACTCTGGAAACACCATATATTTT. Translating gives CASRRQGDSGNTIYF.

This clonotype was recorded many times. This rearrangement joins TRBV20-1 to TRBJ2-7, with D uncertain. V was trimmed by 0 bases and J by 3 bases, leaving 9 bases between them. This CDR3 is built from 13 residues. Looked up from germline, CDR1 is DFQATT and CDR2 is SNEGSKA (reference sequence). The CDR3 DNA reads TGCAGTGCTAGAGACTCGAGCAGCTACGAGCAGTACTTC. As protein: CSARDSSSYEQYF.

Only a few counts were recorded for this clonotype. V and J are TRBV10-2 and TRBJ2-3; 9 bases match TRBD2. Trimming took 6 bases from V and 2 from J; bases not matched to a gene: 6. Per germline, CDR1 WSHSY and CDR2 SAAADI. The CDR3 runs 15 residues. In DNA form, the CDR3 reads TGCGCCAGCAGGGATCCTAGCGGGAACACAGATACGCAGTATTTT. Its translation is CASRDPSGNTDTQYF.

This clonotype was detected ten times or more. V is TRBV6-1 and J is TRBJ2-5; D perhaps matches TRBD2 (5 bases). Trimming cost V 7 bases and J 5 bases, with 20 bases left between them. CDR1 is MNHNS, CDR2 SASEGT, per germline. The CDR3 runs to 15 residues. The CDR3 DNA reads as TGTGCCAGCATTTCCACTGGCGGGCCACGGGAGACCCAGTACTTC. This encodes CASISTGGPRETQYF.

The V and J genes are TRBV9 and TRBJ2-5; D tentatively reads TRBD1 or TRBD2 (5 bases each). Germline V gives CDR1 SGDLS, CDR2 YYNGEE. Trimming took 0 bases from V and 2 from J, leaving 11 bases between them. The CDR3 consists of 15 residues. The CDR3 DNA is TGTGCCAGCAGCGTAGCTGGGGGAGTTCAAGAGACCCAGTACTTC. As protein: CASSVAGGVQETQYF.

This clonotype has just a few counts. This rearrangement joins TRBV15 to TRBJ2-7, with 9 bases aligning to TRBD2. This CDR3 has 16 amino acids. Germline-derived CDR1 and CDR2 are LNHNV and YYDKDF (reference sequence). V lost 1 base and J lost 5; bases outside the gene matches: 9. The chain's CDR3 is CATSRGPPRTSDEQYF. The CDR3 DNA is TGTGCCACCAGCAGAGGACCCCCCAGGACTAGCGACGAGCAGTACTTC.

In its sample, this clonotype was seen a few times. The genes are TRBV10-2 and TRBJ2-1, with 7 bases fitting TRBD1. The length of the CDR3 is 14 residues. V shed 6 bases and J 5 bases; nucleotides not matched to a gene: 7. Germline CDR1 reads WSHSY; CDR2 reads SAAADI. CDR3 sequence: CASRGQTLNNEQFF. The CDR3 DNA follows: TGCGCCAGCAGGGGACAGACTTTGAACAATGAGCAGTTCTTC.